This T cell receptor (beta chain) was recovered during a study of tumor and adjacent non-tumor tissue in lung cancer. Looking at the study overall: There were about twelve adenocarcinoma, a couple of squamous cell carcinoma and 1 small cell lung cancer cases.

Overall study results and limits: Normal lung showed higher cumulative top 100 clone frequency than tumor.

Germline lookup yields CDR1 MNHNY and CDR2 SVGAGI (reference sequence). CDR3 length: 14 amino acids. This sample's RNA came from whole unsorted tissue. Three rounds of nested PCR, following a modified ARM-PCR protocol, produced the TCRbeta library. From the multiplex PCR reads, TCRdb called clonotypes with MiXCR, one entry per CDR3 protein. This repertoire shows approximately 79,000 distinct CDR3 sequences, roughly two thirds found once; its top ten account for roughly a tenth. On this clonotype: Its matching antigen is unknown. Sequence at one end of the junction differs from germline and may be a read error.

The chain recombines TRBV6-6 with TRBJ1-5, with a tentative D call TRBD1 (5 bases). The source material was lung tumor tissue. This TCR derives from a woman in her thirties or forties with non-small cell lung cancer. The CDR3 spells CANSYRDPIQPQHF. The CDR3 DNA is TGTGCCAACAGTTACCGGGACCCAATTCAGCCCCAGCATTTT.